Described below is a single T cell receptor (beta chain) sequence and its context. Its antigen is not identified. The table came from immunoSEQ multiplex PCR; TCRdb's copy has only in-frame clones and leaves some out. The sample lists 150,000 to 200,000 clones, 90% seen once, with less than 6.5% in the top ten. This record comes from a study of T cell responses to AZD1222 COVID-19 vaccine. General study findings and limits: The sample set comprised mostly white British donors with more females, and clonal diversity was possibly underestimated. Increased Spike-specific TCR breadth and depth were observed after two AZD1222 doses.

The starting material was peripheral blood, obtained 28 days after the second AZD1222 dose. This TCR came from an adult who received the AZD1222 COVID-19 vaccine.

The CDR3 here is CASSLDGRNTGELFF. The CDR3 coding sequence is TGTGCCAGCAGCTTGGACGGAAGAAACACCGGGGAGCTGTTTTTT. The chain couples TRBV5-4 to TRBJ2-2, with D uncertain. This CDR3 contains 15 residues. The germline V gene encodes CDR1 SGHNT and CDR2 YYREEE (reference sequence). V gave up 0 bases and J gave up 2 bases, with 8 bases separating them.